This T cell receptor beta chain was recorded in a study of blood T cell repertoires in COVID-19. Whole-study context: Italy, Spain and the United States were the sources of the convalescent and acute COVID-19 samples. PBMCs, B-cell-depleted T cells, or T cells provided the cDNA or gDNA that made up the material.

Methods used by the authors: The assay estimated nucleated cells by amplifying reference gene primers. Profiled with immunoSEQ multiplex PCR; TCRdb holds only in-frame clones, not every one. That table supplies the V and J calls and clone size; D and trimming were determined from the DNA. Of roughly 100,000 clones in the sample, 81% are singletons; the top ten hold under 40%. This clone was detected a few times. Per the germline V gene, CDR1 is SEHNR and CDR2 is FQNEAQ (reference sequence). This CDR3 is built from 11 residues. V was trimmed by 5 bases and J by 7 bases, leaving 6 bases between them. The gene calls are TRBV7-9 and TRBJ2-1; D not resolved. This clonotype was sampled from an elderly man with acute or convalescent COVID-19. What was sequenced was peripheral blood. The CDR3 loop reads CASSEANEQFF. The CDR3 nucleotides read TGTGCCAGCAGCGAAGCGAATGAGCAGTTCTTC. The full variable domain, its missing parts supplied by reference TRBV7-9 and TRBJ2-1, is DTGVSQNPRHKITKRGQNVTFRCDPISEHNRLYWYRQTLGQGPEFLTYFQNEAQLEKSRLLSDRFSAERPKGSFSTLEIQRTEQGDSAMYLCASSEANEQFFGPGTRLTVL.